The 5 T cell receptor beta chains below were found in one sample sequenced in a study of T cell repertoires in cytomegalovirus infection (dated by TCRdb to about 2019). Sequencing was performed on an Illumina HiSeq 1500. TCRdb ran its own pipeline on the public reads, namely fastp trimming at Q25 and MiXCR clone calling, and kept in-frame beta chains. Each CDR3 protein appears once, grouped with its most common genes and DNA. The sample includes about 700,000 distinct CDR3 sequences, with roughly 30% observed a single time. Of the sample, 15% to 20% is held by the ten largest clones. The treatment or condition label on this specimen signifies: in vitro stimulation with specific CMV peptide epitopes to enrich CMV-specific T cells. Which antigens these TCRs recognize remains unknown. Here the sequenced sample was cultured PBMCs, taken from culture after CMV antigen stimulation. These receptors were obtained from a human donor in good health (CMV status not recorded). Some clones in this sample may be carry-over from other donors' samples.

This clonotype was seen a few times. The chain links TRBV2 to TRBJ1-2; 10 positions match TRBD1. Trimming cost V 5 bases and J 8 bases; bases outside gene matches: 11. Germline V gene data show CDR1 as SNHLY and CDR2 as FYNNEI. There are 15 residues in the CDR3. For the CDR3, the DNA is TGTGCCAGCAGTCCGGGGACAGGGGTTAAGCAGGGCTACACCTTC. Protein: CASSPGTGVKQGYTF.

This clonotype was recorded at least ten times. The CDR3 reads CASSFSGEDWDNEQFF. In DNA, the CDR3 is TGTGCCAGCAGTTTTTCGGGAGAGGATTGGGACAATGAGCAGTTCTTC. V gene TRBV12-3 or TRBV12-4 combines with J gene TRBJ2-1; tentative D call: TRBD2 (6 bases). V lost 3 bases and J 5 bases, leaving 17 bases between the germline ends. This CDR3 is built from 16 residues.

This clonotype was seen at least ten times. V is TRBV12-3 or TRBV12-4 and J is TRBJ1-5; D not resolved. Trimming shortened V by 6 bases and J by 2 bases, and 14 bases separated the two germline ends. The length of the CDR3 is 15 residues. CDR3 sequence: CASSLKRAGNQPQHF. The CDR3 region has the DNA TGTGCCAGCAGCTTAAAAAGGGCCGGCAATCAGCCCCAGCATTTT.

This clonotype occurred many times. The chain couples TRBV7-2 to TRBJ1-6, with D perhaps matching TRBD1 (6 bases). Trimming removed 3 bases at V and 0 bases at J, with 9 bases between. This CDR3 comprises 16 residues. CDR1 and CDR2 (germline): SGHTA, FQGNSA. Here the CDR3 DNA reads TGTGCCAGCAGCTTCGACAGGAGCTCCTATAATTCACCCCTCCACTTT. It specifies CASSFDRSSYNSPLHF.

The gene calls are TRBV6-6 and TRBJ1-5; the D is unclear. Trimming removed 8 bases at V and 0 bases at J, with 8 bases between. Germline V lookup: CDR1 MNHNY, CDR2 SVGAGI (reference sequence). This CDR3 comprises 13 residues. The CDR3 here is CASVVYSNQPQHF. Here the CDR3 DNA reads TGTGCCAGCGTAGTTTATAGCAATCAGCCCCAGCATTTT.